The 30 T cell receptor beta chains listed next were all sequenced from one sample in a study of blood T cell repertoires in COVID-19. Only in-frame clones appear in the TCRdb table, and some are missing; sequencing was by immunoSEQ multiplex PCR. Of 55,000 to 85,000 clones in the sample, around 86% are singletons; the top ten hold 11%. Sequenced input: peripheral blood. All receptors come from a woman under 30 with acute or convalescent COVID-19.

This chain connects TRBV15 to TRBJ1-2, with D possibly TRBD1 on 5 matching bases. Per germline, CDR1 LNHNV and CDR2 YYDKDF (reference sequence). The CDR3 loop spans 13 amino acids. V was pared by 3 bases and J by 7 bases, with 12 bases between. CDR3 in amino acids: CATSSVQGFGYTF. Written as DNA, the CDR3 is TGTGCCACCAGCAGCGTCCAGGGCTTTGGCTACACCTTC.

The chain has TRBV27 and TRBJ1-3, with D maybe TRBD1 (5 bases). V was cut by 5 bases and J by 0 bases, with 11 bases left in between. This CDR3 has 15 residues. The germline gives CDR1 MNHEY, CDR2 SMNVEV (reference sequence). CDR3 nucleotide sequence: TGTGCCAGCAGTAGTAAAAGGGGCTCTGGAAACACCATATATTTT. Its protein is CASSSKRGSGNTIYF.

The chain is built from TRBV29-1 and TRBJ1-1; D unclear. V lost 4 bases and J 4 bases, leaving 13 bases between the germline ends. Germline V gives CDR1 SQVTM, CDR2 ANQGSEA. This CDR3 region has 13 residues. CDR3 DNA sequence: TGCAGCGTTGGGGCAGGCGAGGGCACTGAAGCTTTCTTT. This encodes CSVGAGEGTEAFF. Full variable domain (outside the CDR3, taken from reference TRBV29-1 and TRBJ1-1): SAVISQKPSRDICQRGTSLTIQCQVDSQVTMMFWYRQQPGQSLTLIATANQGSEATYESGFVIDKFPISRPNLTFSTLTVSNMSPEDSSIYLCSVGAGEGTEAFFGQGTRLTVV.

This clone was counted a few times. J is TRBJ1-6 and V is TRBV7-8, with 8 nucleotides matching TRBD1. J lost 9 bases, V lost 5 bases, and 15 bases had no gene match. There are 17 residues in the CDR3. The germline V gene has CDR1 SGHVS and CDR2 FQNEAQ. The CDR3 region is CASSTYGQGKNPSPLHF. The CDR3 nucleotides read TGTGCCAGCAGCACCTACGGACAGGGAAAGAATCCTTCACCCCTCCACTTT.

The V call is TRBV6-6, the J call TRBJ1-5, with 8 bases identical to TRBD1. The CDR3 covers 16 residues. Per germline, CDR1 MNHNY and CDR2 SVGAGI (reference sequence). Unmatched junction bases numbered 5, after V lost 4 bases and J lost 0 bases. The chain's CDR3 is CASSSHRGYSNQPQHF. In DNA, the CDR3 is TGTGCCAGCAGTTCACACAGGGGGTATAGCAATCAGCCCCAGCATTTT.

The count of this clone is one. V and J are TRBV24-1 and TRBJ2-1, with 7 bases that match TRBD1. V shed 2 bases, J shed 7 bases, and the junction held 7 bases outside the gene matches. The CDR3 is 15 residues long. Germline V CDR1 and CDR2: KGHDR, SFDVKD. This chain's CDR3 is CATSDSTQGRNEQFF. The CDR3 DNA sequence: TGTGCCACCAGTGATTCAACACAGGGGCGGAATGAGCAGTTCTTC.

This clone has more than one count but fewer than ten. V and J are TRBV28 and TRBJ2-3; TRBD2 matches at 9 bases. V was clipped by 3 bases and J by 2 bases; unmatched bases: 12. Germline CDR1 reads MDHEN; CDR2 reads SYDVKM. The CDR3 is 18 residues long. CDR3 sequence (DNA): TGTGCCAGCAGTTTTAGCAGCGGGAGGTGGGGGGTCACAGATACGCAGTATTTT. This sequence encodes CASSFSSGRWGVTDTQYF.

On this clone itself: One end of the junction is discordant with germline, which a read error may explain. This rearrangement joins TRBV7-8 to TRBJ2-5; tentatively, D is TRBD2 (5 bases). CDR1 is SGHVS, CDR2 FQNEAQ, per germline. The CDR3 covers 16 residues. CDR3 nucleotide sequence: TGTGCCAGCAGCTTAGAAAGGAGGCTAGAACAAGGGACCCAGTACTTC. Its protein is CASSLERRLEQGTQYF.

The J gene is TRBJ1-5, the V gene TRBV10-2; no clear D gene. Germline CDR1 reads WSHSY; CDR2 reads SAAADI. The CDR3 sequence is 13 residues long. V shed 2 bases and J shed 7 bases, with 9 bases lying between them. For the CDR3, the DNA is TGCGCCAGCAGTGAGGGCCAGCGGCAGCCCCAGCATTTT. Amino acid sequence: CASSEGQRQPQHF.

The CDR3 DNA reads TGTGCCAGTATGATGGGTAGCGGTGACACTGAAGCTTTCTTT. It translates to CASMMGSGDTEAFF. The chain combines TRBV19 with TRBJ1-1; no definite D call. The V gene lost 7 bases and the J gene lost 3 bases, with 15 bases spanning the gap. The CDR3 runs 14 residues. The germline gives CDR1 LNHDA, CDR2 SQIVND (reference sequence). The full variable domain, in which reference TRBV19 and TRBJ1-1 provide the parts outside the CDR3, is DGGITQSPKYLFRKEGQNVTLSCEQNLNHDAMYWYRQDPGQGLRLIYYSQIVNDFQKGDIAEGYSVSREKKESFPLTVTSAQKNPTAFYLCASMMGSGDTEAFFGQGTRLTVV.

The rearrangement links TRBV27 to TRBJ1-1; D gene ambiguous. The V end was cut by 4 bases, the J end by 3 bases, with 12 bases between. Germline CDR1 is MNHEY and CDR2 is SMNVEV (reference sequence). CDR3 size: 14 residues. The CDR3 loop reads CASSSTGVYTEAFF. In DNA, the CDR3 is TGTGCCAGCAGTTCCACCGGAGTTTACACTGAAGCTTTCTTT.

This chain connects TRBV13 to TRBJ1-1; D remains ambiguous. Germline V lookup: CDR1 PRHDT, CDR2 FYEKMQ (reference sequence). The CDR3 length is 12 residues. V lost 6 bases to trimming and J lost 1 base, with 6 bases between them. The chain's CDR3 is CASRYRNTEAFF. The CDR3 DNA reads TGTGCCAGCAGATACAGGAACACTGAAGCTTTCTTT.

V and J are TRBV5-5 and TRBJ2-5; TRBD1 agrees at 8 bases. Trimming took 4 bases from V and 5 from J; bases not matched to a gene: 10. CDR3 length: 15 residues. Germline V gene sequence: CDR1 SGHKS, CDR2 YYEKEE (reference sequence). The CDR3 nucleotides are TGTGCCAGCAGCCTGACAGGGGTCCCGGAGGAGACCCAGTACTTC. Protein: CASSLTGVPEETQYF.

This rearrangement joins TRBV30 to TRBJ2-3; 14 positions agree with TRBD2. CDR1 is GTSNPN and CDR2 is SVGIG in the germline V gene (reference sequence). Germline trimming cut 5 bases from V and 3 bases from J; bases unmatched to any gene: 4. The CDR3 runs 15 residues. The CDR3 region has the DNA TGTGCCTGGGGGGGACTAGCGGGAGCGACAGATACGCAGTATTTT. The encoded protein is CAWGGLAGATDTQYF.

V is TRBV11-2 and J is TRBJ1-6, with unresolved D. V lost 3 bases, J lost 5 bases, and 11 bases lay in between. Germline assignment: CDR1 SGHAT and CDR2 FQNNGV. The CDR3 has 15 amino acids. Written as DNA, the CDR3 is TGTGCCAGCAGCTTTGGGTCCGGGGATAATTCACCCCTCCACTTT. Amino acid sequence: CASSFGSGDNSPLHF.

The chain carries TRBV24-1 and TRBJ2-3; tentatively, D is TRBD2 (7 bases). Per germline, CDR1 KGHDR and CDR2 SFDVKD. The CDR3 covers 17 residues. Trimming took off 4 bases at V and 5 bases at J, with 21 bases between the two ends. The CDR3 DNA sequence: TGTGCCACCAGTGACGCCGTATTCGGGGGGCAGTTAGATACGCAGTATTTT. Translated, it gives CATSDAVFGGQLDTQYF.

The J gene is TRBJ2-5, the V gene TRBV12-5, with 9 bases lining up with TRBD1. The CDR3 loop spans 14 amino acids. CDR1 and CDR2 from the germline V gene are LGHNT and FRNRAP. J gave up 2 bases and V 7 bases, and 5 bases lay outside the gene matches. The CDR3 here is CASARTGAQETQYF. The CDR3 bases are TGTGCTAGTGCCCGGACAGGGGCTCAAGAGACCCAGTACTTC.

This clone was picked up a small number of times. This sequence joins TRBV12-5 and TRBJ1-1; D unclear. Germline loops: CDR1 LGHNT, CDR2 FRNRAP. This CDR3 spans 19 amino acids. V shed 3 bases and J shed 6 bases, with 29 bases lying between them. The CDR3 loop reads CASGFREGWTERRAAEAFF. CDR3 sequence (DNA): TGTGCTAGTGGTTTTAGGGAGGGATGGACCGAGCGGCGGGCTGCTGAAGCTTTCTTT.

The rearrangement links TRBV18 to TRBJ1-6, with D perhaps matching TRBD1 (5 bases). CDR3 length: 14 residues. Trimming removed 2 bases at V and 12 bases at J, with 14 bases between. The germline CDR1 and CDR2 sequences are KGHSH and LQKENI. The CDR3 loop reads CASSPGTTAGPLHF. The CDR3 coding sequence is TGTGCCAGCTCACCAGGGACTACCGCGGGACCCCTCCACTTT.

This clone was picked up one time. The CDR3 DNA follows: TGTGCCAGCAGCTTTAGCGGAAGCTCCTACGAGCAGTACTTC. Its protein product is CASSFSGSSYEQYF. This sequence joins TRBV5-6 and TRBJ2-7, with a possible D match to TRBD2 (6 bases). Trimming left V 2 bases short and J 0 bases short, with 9 bases between. The CDR3 consists of 14 residues. Germline CDR1 is SGHDT and CDR2 is YYEEEE.

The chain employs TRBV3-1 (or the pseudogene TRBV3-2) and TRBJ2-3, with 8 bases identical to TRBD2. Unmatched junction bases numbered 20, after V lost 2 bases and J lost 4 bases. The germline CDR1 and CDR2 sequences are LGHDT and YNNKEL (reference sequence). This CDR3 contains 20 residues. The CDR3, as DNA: TGTGCCAGCAGCCAACCCTTCCGCGGCGGGGGGAACTTCCCCCCAGATACGCAGTATTTT. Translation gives CASSQPFRGGGNFPPDTQYF.

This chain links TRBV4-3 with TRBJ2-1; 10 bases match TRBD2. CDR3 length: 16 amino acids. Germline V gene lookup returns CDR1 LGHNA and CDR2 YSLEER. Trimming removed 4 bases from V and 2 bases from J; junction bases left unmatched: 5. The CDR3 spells CASSPYSGRPYNEQFF. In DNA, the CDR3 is TGCGCCAGCAGCCCCTATAGCGGGAGGCCCTACAATGAGCAGTTCTTC.

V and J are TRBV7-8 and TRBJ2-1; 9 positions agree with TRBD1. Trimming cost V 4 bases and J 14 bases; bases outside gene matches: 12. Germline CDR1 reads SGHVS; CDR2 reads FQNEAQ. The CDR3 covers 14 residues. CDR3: CASSSTQGARRKFF. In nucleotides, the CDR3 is TGTGCCAGCAGCTCCACACAGGGGGCGAGGCGCAAGTTCTTC.

CDR3 in amino acids: CSVEARYPQGVDGYTF. The DNA of the CDR3 is TGCAGCGTTGAAGCAAGATACCCCCAGGGGGTCGATGGCTACACCTTC. V is TRBV29-1 and J is TRBJ1-2, with 7 positions matching TRBD1. V lost 1 base to trimming and J lost 6 bases; unmatched junction nucleotides: 14. The CDR3 runs 16 residues. CDR1 and CDR2 (germline): SQVTM, ANQGSEA.

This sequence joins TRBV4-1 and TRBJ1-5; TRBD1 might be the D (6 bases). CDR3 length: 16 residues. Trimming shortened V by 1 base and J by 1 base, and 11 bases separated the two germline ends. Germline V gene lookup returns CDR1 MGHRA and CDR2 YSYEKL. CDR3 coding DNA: TGCGCCAGCAGCCAAGTAGCTGGACAGAGCAATCAGCCCCAGCATTTT. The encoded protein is CASSQVAGQSNQPQHF.

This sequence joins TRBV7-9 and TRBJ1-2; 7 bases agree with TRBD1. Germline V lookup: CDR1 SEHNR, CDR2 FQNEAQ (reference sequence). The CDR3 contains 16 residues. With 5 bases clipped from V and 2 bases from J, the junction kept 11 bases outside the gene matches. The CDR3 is CASSMSRDSMNYGYTF. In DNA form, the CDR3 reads TGTGCCAGCAGCATGAGCCGGGACAGTATGAACTATGGCTACACCTTC.

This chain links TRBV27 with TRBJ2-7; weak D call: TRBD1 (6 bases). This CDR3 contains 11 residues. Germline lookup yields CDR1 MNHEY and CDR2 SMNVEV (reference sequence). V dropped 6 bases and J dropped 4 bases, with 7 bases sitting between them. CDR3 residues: CASRGAYEQYF. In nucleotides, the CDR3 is TGTGCCAGCAGGGGGGCGTACGAGCAGTACTTC.

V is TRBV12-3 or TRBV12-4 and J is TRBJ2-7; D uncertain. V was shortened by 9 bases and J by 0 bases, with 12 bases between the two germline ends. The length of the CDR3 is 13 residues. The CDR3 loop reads CASTGGTSYEQYF. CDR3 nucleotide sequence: TGTGCCAGTACCGGCGGTACCTCCTACGAGCAGTACTTC.

Here the CDR3 DNA reads TGTGCCAGCAGCACTCGGCGGACAGGGAGTGAAAAACTGTTTTTT. This codes for CASSTRRTGSEKLFF. This sequence joins TRBV7-9 and TRBJ1-4; 8 bases line up with TRBD1. Trimming at V came to 5 bases and at J to 7 bases, leaving 9 bases not matched to a gene. This CDR3 is built from 15 residues. The V gene's germline CDR1 is SEHNR and CDR2 FQNEAQ (reference sequence). The full variable domain, rest sourced from reference TRBV7-9 and TRBJ1-4, is DTGVSQNPRHKITKRGQNVTFRCDPISEHNRLYWYRQTLGQGPEFLTYFQNEAQLEKSRLLSDRFSAERPKGSFSTLEIQRTEQGDSAMYLCASSTRRTGSEKLFFGSGTQLSVL.

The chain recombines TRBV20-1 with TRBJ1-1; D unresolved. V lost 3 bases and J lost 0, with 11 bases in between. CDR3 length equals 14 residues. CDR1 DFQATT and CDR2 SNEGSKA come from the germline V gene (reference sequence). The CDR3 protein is CSASNSLVNTEAFF. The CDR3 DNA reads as TGCAGTGCTAGTAATTCGTTAGTGAACACTGAAGCTTTCTTT.